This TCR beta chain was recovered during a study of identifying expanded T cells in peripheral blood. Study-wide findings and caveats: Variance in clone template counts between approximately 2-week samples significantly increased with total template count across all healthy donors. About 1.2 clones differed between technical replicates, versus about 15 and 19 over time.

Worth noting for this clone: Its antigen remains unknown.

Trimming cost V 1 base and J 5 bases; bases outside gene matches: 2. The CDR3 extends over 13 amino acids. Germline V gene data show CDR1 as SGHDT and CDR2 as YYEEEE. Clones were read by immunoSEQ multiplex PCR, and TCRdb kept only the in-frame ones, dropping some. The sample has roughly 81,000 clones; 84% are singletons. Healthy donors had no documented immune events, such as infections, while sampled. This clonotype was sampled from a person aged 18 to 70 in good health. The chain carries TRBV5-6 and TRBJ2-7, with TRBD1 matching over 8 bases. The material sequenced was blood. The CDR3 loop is CASSLTGGNEQYF. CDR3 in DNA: TGTGCCAGCAGCTTGACAGGGGGGAACGAGCAGTACTTC.